Listed below are T cell receptor beta chains from one sample, sequenced in a study of brain T cells in children with intractable seizures. Assay: immunoSEQ multiplex PCR; the TCRdb copy retains only in-frame clones and omits some. The sample yields tens of thousands of clones, around nine tenths seen once. This material consisted of peripheral blood, taken at surgery. Receptors originate from a girl aged 2 to 9 with Rasmussen encephalitis and intractable seizures. Each CDR3 is given with its conserved first and last residue. A D gene is named only where the DNA matches it firmly. Not every row has a clone size; where given, it reads once, few, many or a size class.

J gene | clone size | D gene | V gene | CDR3 DNA | CDR3 protein
TRBJ2-7 | NA | TRBD2 | TRBV30 | TGTGCCTGCACAAGCGCGACTAGCGACTACGAGCAGTACTTC | CACTSATSDYEQYF
TRBJ1-6 | NA | TRBD1 | TRBV3-1/TRBV3-2 | TGTGCCAGCAGCCAAAGGGGGCATGTCCTCCACTTT | CASSQRGHVLHF
TRBJ2-5 | NA | NA | TRBV29-1 | TGCAGCGTTGGGACACCGTCCCAAGAGACCCAGTACTTC | CSVGTPSQETQYF
TRBJ1-1 | NA | NA | TRBV2 | TGTGCCAGTCGTAAAGGGGTAGCTGAAGCTTTCTTT | CASRKGVAEAFF
TRBJ2-3 | few | TRBD1 | TRBV27 | TGTGCCAGTACTAGGGGGCGGTACACAGATACGCAGTATTTT | CASTRGRYTDTQYF
TRBJ2-3 | many | TRBD2 | TRBV30 | TGTGCCTGGAGTCCCGGGACTAGCGGCACAGATACGCAGTATTTT | CAWSPGTSGTDTQYF
TRBJ2-7 | NA | NA | TRBV28 | TGTGCCAGCAGTCTCAAAGGGGGGGGAGCCCTCTACGAGCAGTACTTC | CASSLKGGGALYEQYF
TRBJ1-1 | NA | NA | TRBV6-5 | TGTGCCAGCAGTCCTCGCGCGGCGAACGAAGGAGCTTTCTTT | CASSPRAANEGAFF
TRBJ2-4 | NA | NA | TRBV15 | TGTGCCACCAGCAGAGGGGCGGGCGGAGACCTAGCCAAAAACATTCAGTACTTC | CATSRGAGGDLAKNIQYF
TRBJ1-3 | NA | NA | TRBV28 | TGTGCCAGCAGTTCTGCTGGAAACACCATATATTTT | CASSSAGNTIYF
TRBJ1-1 | NA | NA | TRBV20-1 | TGCAGTGCCGGGCGTGACACTGAAGCTTTCTTT | CSAGRDTEAFF
TRBJ2-1 | NA | NA | TRBV19 | TGTGCCAGTAGTATAGCTTATGAGCAGTTCTTC | CASSIAYEQFF
TRBJ2-5 | NA | NA | TRBV4-2 | TGTGCCAGCAGCCAAGTGAGGGGGTCCCAAGAGACCCAGTACTTC | CASSQVRGSQETQYF
TRBJ2-5 | NA | TRBD2 | TRBV19 | TGTGCCAGTAGTGTACTAGCGGGAGGGCCTAAAGAGACCCAGTACTTC | CASSVLAGGPKETQYF
TRBJ2-7 | NA | NA | TRBV15 | TGTGATAACACCGGGGGCCCGAGTCGGCAGTACTTC | CDNTGGPSRQYF
TRBJ2-5 | NA | TRBD1 | TRBV9 | TGTGCCAGCAGCGCCGACCCGGACAGGCAAGAGACCCAGTACTTC | CASSADPDRQETQYF
TRBJ1-3 | few | NA | TRBV4-1 | TGCGCCAGCAGCCCGGGGGGGGCGAGAAACACCATATATTTT | CASSPGGARNTIYF
TRBJ2-7 | NA | TRBD2 | TRBV6-5 | TGTGCCAGCAGGGGGGAGGGGTTTTCCTACGAGCAGTACTTC | CASRGEGFSYEQYF
TRBJ1-4 | NA | NA | TRBV2 | TGTGCCAGCAGTGAAAGTTGGGGAGATAATGAAAAACTGTTTTTT | CASSESWGDNEKLFF
TRBJ1-2 | NA | NA | TRBV7-9 | TGTGCCAGCACCCCGCTCTCGACAGGAAACTATGGCTACACCTTC | CASTPLSTGNYGYTF
TRBJ2-6 | NA | NA | TRBV2 | TGTGCCAGCAGTCCCTTTTCGACAGGCCTTGGGACTGGGGCCAACGTCCTGACTTTC | CASSPFSTGLGTGANVLTF
TRBJ2-7 | NA | NA | TRBV19 | TGTGCCAGTAGTATGGAGCGGGCGAGCTCCTACGAGCAGTACTTC | CASSMERASSYEQYF
TRBJ1-1 | NA | TRBD1 | TRBV5-4 | TGTGCCAGCAGCAAAGGGACAGGGGGTTCGCTTTGGACTGAAGCTTTCTTT | CASSKGTGGSLWTEAFF
TRBJ2-2 | NA | TRBD1 | TRBV30 | TGTGCCTGGGACAGGGTTAGCGCCGGGGAGCTGTTTTTT | CAWDRVSAGELFF
TRBJ2-7 | NA | NA | TRBV6-5 | TGTGCCAGTACGGGACCACCCCTATACGAGCAGTACTTC | CASTGPPLYEQYF
TRBJ1-2 | NA | NA | TRBV4-1 | TGCGCCAGCAGCCTAGACGGGCTCTATGGCTACACCTTC | CASSLDGLYGYTF